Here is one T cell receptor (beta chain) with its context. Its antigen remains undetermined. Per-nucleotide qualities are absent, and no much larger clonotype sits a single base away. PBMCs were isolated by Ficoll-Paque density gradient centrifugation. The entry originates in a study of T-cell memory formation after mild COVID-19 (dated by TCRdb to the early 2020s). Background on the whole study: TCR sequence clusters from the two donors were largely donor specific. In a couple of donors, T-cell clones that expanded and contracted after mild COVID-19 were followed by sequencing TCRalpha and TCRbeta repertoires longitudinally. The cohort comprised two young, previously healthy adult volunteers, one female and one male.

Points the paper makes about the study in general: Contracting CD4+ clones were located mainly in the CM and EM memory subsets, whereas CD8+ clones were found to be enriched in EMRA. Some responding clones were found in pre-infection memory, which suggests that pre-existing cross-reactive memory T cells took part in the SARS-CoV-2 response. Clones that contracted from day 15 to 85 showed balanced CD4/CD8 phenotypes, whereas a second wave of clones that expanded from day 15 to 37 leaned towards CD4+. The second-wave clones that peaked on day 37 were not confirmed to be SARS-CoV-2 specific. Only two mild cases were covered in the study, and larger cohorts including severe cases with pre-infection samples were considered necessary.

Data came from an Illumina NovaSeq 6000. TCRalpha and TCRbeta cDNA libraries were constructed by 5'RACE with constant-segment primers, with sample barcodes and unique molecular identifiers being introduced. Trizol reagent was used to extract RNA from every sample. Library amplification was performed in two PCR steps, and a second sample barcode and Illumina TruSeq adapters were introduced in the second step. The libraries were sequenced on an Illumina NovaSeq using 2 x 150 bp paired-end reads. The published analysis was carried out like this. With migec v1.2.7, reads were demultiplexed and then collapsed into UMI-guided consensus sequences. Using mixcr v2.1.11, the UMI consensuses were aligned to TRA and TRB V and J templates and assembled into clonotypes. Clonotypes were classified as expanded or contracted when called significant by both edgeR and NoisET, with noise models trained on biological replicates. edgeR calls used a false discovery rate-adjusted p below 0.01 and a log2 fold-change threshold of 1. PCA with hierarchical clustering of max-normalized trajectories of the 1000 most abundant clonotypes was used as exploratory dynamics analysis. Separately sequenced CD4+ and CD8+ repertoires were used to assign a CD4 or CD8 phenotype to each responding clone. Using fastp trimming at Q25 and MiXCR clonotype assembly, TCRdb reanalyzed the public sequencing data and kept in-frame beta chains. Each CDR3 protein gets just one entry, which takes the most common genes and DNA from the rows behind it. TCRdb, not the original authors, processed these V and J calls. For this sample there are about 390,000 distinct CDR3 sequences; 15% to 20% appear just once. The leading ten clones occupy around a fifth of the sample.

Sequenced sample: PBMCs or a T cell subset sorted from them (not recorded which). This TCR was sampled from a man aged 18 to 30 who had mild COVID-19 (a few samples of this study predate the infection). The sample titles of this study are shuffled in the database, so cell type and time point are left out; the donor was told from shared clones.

In nucleotides, the sequence is TGTGCCATCAGTGATATAAGCAGGGCACAAGAGACCCAGTACTTC. It is translated as CAISDISRAQETQYF. The rearrangement combines TRBV10-3 with TRBJ2-5; the best D guess is TRBD1, with 5 bases matching. V is cut by 3 bases and J by 2 bases, and the space between the germline ends is 13 bases. Including cysteine and phenylalanine, the CDR3 has 15 amino acids. Solely the CDR3 DNA is kept, with 45 bases framed from the first base. CDR1 and CDR2, looked up from the germline V gene, are ENHRY and SYGVKD.